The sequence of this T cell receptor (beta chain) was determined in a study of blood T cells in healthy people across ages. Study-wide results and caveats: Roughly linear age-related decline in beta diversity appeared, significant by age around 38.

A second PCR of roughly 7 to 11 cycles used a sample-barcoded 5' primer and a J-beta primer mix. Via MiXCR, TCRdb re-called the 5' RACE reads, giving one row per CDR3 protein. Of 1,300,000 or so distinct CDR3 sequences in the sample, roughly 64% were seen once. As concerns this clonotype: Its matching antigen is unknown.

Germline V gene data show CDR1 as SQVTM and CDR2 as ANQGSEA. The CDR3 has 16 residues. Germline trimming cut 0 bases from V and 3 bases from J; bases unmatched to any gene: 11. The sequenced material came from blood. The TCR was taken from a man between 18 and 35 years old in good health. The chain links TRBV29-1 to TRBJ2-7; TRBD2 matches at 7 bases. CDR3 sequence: CSVEDWGSGKSYEQYF. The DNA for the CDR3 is TGCAGCGTTGAAGATTGGGGGAGCGGGAAAAGCTACGAGCAGTACTTC.